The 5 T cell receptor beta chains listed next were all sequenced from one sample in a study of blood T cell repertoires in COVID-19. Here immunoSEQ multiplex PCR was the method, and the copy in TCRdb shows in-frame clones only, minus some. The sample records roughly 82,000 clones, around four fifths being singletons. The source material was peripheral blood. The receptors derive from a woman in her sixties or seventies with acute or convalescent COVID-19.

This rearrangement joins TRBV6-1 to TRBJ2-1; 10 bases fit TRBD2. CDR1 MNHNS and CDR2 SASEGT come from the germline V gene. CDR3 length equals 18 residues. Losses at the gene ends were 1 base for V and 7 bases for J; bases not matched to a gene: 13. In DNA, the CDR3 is TGTGCCAGCAGTGAAGACATTCCTAGCGGGAGCGATATAAATGAGCAGTTCTTC. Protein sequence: CASSEDIPSGSDINEQFF.

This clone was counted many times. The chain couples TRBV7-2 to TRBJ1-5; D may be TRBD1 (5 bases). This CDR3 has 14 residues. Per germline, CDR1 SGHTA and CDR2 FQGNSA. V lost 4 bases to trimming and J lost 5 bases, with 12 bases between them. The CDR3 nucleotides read TGTGCCAGCAGCTCCCAGGGAGGGGATCAGCCCCAGCATTTT. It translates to CASSSQGGDQPQHF.

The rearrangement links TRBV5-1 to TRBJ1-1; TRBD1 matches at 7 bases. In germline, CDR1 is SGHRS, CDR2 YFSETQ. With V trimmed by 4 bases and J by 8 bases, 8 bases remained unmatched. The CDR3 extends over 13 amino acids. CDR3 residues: CASSPDRVKEAFF. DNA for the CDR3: TGCGCCAGCAGCCCCGACAGGGTAAAAGAAGCTTTCTTT.

For the CDR3, the DNA is TGTGCCAGCAGGCGACAGGGACTAGTATATGGCTACACCTTC. Translation gives CASRRQGLVYGYTF. The rearrangement uses TRBV7-9 and TRBJ1-2, with 7 nucleotides matching TRBD1. Trimming took 6 bases from V and 5 from J; bases not matched to a gene: 9. The CDR3 spans 14 residues. Germline CDR1 and CDR2: SEHNR and FQNEAQ (reference sequence).

The CDR3 sequence is CASSSGTPIAILMNTEAFF. The DNA for the CDR3 is TGTGCCAGCAGCTCCGGGACACCGATAGCCATCCTTATGAACACTGAAGCTTTCTTT. The J gene is TRBJ1-1, the V gene TRBV5-4; D perhaps matches TRBD1 (6 bases). Germline V gene sequence: CDR1 SGHNT, CDR2 YYREEE (reference sequence). V was pared by 3 bases and J by 0 bases, with 24 bases between. This CDR3 has 19 amino acids.